This T cell receptor beta chain was recorded in a study of T cell responses to AZD1222 COVID-19 vaccine. Notes on the study in general: Spike-specific TCRs gained breadth and depth after people received two AZD1222 doses. Only five or six people who got AZD1222 tested seropositive at baseline. Scientists sampled the repertoires only once the peak T cell response had passed.

This CDR3 comprises 13 residues. With 1 base removed from V and 6 bases from J, the gap between germline ends came to 6 bases. Germline values: CDR1 SGHNT, CDR2 YENEEA. Sequencing used immunoSEQ multiplex PCR; TCRdb keeps in-frame clones, though not all of them. The table lists 200,000 or so clones, 90% to 95% of them singletons. Notes on this clone: The antigen is undetermined.

This chain connects TRBV11-3 to TRBJ2-2; unclear D gene. This sequence was found in an adult in good health. The sample was peripheral blood, taken on day 0 of AZD1222 vaccination. The CDR3 DNA sequence: TGTGCCAGCAGCTTAGTTGTTGCCGGGGAGCTGTTTTTT. It is translated as CASSLVVAGELFF.